The 8 T cell receptor beta chains in this list originate from one sample, sequenced in a study of post-analysis software for immune sequencing data. Study results and limitations: Higher frequency in patients than in controls was seen for roughly 5 TRBV segments, with TRBV5-6, TRBV5-1 and TRBV20-1 among them.

Incorporated into the TCR beta cDNA libraries were unique molecular identifiers, which served to reduce PCR and sequencing biases. MiXCR was run by TCRdb on the PCR reads, yielding one entry per CDR3 protein. Of roughly 430,000 distinct CDR3 sequences listed, 30% to 45% are singletons. Their cognate antigens are unknown. Sequencing input: blood. The receptors were sampled from a girl between 2 and 10 years old with multiple sclerosis.

There are a few counts of this clonotype. V and J are TRBV28 and TRBJ1-4; D gene ambiguous. This CDR3 spans 17 amino acids. The germline V and J ends were trimmed by 5 bases and 4 bases, with 20 bases remaining between them. The V gene's germline CDR1 is MDHEN and CDR2 SYDVKM. CDR3 sequence reads: CASSPRAFRLYNEKLFF. CDR3 coding DNA: TGTGCCAGCAGTCCCCGGGCCTTCCGACTTTATAATGAAAAACTGTTTTTT.

This chain links TRBV6-2 or TRBV6-3 with TRBJ2-2; maybe TRBD1 (5 bases). Trimming took 5 bases from V and 8 from J, leaving 9 bases between them. In germline, CDR1 is MNHEY, CDR2 SVGEGT. The CDR3 contains 12 residues. CDR3 amino acids: CASSPHRGELFF. The CDR3 coding sequence is TGTGCCAGCAGTCCCCACAGGGGGGAGCTGTTTTTT.

This chain connects TRBV12-3 or TRBV12-4 to TRBJ1-4; D perhaps matches TRBD1 (6 bases). The V end lost 4 bases, the J end lost 5 bases, and 11 bases lay between the germline ends. The CDR3 runs 14 residues. The CDR3: CASSSGALNEKLFF. DNA for the CDR3: TGTGCCAGCAGTTCAGGGGCCTTAAATGAAAAACTGTTTTTT.

There are a few counts of this clonotype. V and J are TRBV28 and TRBJ2-3; no clear D. The CDR3 is 15 amino acids. Germline-derived CDR1 and CDR2 are MDHEN and SYDVKM. The V end was cut by 4 bases, the J end by 3 bases, with 14 bases between. DNA for the CDR3: TGTGCCAGCAGTTCAGGTAGTGATGTAACAGATACGCAGTATTTT. Its protein is CASSSGSDVTDTQYF.

This chain links TRBV6-1 with TRBJ2-6; a possible D gene is TRBD2 (5 bases). The CDR3 spans 18 residues. The V end was cut by 2 bases, the J end by 0 bases, with 14 bases between. In germline, CDR1 is MNHNS, CDR2 SASEGT. CDR3 sequence reads: CASSEWAGSSSGANVLTF. The CDR3 nucleotides read TGTGCCAGCAGTGAATGGGCGGGTTCGAGCTCTGGGGCCAACGTCCTGACTTTC.

DNA for the CDR3: TGCAGTGCTAGACTCAGGGGTGAGCAGTTCTTC. This sequence encodes CSARLRGEQFF. The chain couples TRBV20-1 to TRBJ2-1; D possibly corresponds to TRBD1 (6 bases). V lost 2 bases to trimming and J lost 9 bases, with 8 bases between them. The CDR3 extends over 11 amino acids. Germline V gene sequence: CDR1 DFQATT, CDR2 SNEGSKA (reference sequence).

This clonotype has at least ten counts. The V gene is TRBV6-2 or TRBV6-3, the J gene TRBJ2-3; D is undetermined. The V and J ends lost 1 base and 2 bases respectively, with 10 bases between them. The CDR3 has 15 amino acids. CDR1 is MNHEY, CDR2 SVGEGT, per germline. CDR3 amino acids: CASSYLGSHTDTQYF. For the CDR3, the DNA is TGTGCCAGCAGTTACTTAGGCAGTCACACAGATACGCAGTATTTT.

This clonotype showed up just a few times. The genes are TRBV5-1 and TRBJ2-1, with 9 bases fitting TRBD1. Germline trimming cut 0 bases from V and 5 bases from J; bases unmatched to any gene: 3. CDR1 is SGHRS, CDR2 YFSETQ, per germline. The CDR3 is 15 residues long. The CDR3 loop reads CASSLGDRDHNEQFF. The CDR3 coding sequence is TGCGCCAGCAGCTTGGGGGACAGGGACCACAATGAGCAGTTCTTC.